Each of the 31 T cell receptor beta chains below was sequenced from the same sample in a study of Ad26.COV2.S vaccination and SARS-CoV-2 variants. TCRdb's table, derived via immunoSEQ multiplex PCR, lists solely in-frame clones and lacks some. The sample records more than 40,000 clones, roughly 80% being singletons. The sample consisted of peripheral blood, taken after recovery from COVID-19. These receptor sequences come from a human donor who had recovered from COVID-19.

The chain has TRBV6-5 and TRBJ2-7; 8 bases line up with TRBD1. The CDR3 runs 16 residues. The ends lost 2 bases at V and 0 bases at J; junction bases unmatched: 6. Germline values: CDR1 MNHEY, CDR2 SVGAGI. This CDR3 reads CASSYGGTGLSYEQYF. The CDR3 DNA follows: TGTGCCAGCAGTTACGGGGGGACAGGCCTCTCCTACGAGCAGTACTTC.

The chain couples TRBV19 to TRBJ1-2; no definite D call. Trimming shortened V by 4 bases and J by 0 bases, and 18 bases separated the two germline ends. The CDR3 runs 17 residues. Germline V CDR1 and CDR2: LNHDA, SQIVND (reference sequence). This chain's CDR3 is CASSTSVYRGTNYGYTF. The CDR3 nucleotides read TGTGCCAGTAGTACCTCGGTTTACCGAGGTACTAACTATGGCTACACCTTC.

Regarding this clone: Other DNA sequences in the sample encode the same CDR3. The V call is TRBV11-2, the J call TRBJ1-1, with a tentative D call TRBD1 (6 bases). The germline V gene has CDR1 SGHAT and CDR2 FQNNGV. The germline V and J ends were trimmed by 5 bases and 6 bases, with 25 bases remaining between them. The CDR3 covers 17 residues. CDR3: CASSPTLQGQVGAEAFF. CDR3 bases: TGTGCCAGCAGCCCCACCCTCCAGGGACAAGTGGGCGCTGAAGCTTTCTTT.

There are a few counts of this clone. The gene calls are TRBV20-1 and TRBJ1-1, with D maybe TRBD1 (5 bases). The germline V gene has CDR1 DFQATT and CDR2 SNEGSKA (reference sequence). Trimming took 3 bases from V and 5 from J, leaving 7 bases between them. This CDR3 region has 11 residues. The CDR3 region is CSASSGTEAFF. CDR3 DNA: TGCAGTGCTAGTTCAGGGACTGAAGCTTTCTTT.

Written as DNA, the CDR3 is TGTGCCACCAGTGATTTGGACCTCGGCGGGACCCAGTACTTC. The encoded protein is CATSDLDLGGTQYF. V is TRBV24-1 and J is TRBJ2-5; no reliable D call. V lost 0 bases and J 7 bases, leaving 11 bases between the germline ends. CDR1 and CDR2 from the germline V gene are KGHDR and SFDVKD. This CDR3 has 14 residues.

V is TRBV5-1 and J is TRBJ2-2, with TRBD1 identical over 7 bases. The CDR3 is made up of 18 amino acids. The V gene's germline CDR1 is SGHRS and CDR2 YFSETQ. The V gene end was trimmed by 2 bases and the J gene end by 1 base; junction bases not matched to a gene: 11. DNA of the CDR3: TGCGCCAGCAGCTTTGGCCCCCGGGACAGAGGGAACACCGGGGAGCTGTTTTTT. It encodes CASSFGPRDRGNTGELFF.

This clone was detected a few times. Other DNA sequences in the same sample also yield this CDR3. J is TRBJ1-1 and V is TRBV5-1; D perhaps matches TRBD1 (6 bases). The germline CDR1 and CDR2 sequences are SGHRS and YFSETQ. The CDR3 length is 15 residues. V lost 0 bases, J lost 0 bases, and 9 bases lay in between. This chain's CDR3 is CASSLGGTLNTEAFF. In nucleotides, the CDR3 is TGCGCCAGCAGCTTGGGAGGGACACTGAACACTGAAGCTTTCTTT.

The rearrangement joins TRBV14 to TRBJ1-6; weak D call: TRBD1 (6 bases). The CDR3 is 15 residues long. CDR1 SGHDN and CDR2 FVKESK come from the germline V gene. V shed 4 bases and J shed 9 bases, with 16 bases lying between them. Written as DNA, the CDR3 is TGTGCCAGCAGCCCATTACAGGGAGATACTTCACCCCTCCACTTT. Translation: CASSPLQGDTSPLHF.

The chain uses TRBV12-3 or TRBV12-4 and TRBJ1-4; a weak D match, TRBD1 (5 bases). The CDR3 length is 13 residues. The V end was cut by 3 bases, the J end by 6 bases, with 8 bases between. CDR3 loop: CASSFLGDEKLFF. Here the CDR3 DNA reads TGTGCCAGCAGTTTTTTGGGGGATGAAAAACTGTTTTTT.

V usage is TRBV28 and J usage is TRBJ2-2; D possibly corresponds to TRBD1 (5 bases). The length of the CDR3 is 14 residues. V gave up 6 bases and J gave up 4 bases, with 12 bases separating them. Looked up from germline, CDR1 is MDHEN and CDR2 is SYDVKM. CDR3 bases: TGTGCCAGCAGGGCTGACAGAATCACCGGGGAGCTGTTTTTT. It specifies CASRADRITGELFF.

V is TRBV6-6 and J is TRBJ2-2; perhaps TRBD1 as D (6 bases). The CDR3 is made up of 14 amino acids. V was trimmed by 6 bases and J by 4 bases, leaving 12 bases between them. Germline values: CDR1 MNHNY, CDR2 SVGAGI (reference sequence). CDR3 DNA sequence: TGTGCCAGCAGCCTAGGACAGACCACCGGGGAGCTGTTTTTT. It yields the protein CASSLGQTTGELFF.

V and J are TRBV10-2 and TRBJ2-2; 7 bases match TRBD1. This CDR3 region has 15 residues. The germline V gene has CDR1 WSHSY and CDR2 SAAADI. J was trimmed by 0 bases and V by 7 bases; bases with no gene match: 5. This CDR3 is CASTWQGANTGELFF. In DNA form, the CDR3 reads TGCGCCAGCACTTGGCAGGGGGCGAACACCGGGGAGCTGTTTTTT.

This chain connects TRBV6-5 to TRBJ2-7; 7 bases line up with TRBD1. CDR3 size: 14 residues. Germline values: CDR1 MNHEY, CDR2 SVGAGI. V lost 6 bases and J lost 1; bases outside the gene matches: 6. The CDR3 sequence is CASRRTGLSYEQYF. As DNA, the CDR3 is TGTGCCAGCAGGAGGACAGGCCTTTCCTACGAGCAGTACTTC.

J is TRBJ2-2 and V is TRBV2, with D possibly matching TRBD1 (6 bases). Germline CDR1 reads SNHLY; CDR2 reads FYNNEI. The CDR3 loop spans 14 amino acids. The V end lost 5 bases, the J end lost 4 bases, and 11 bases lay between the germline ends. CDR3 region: CASSRQAGTGELFF. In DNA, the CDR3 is TGTGCCAGCAGTCGACAGGCGGGCACCGGGGAGCTGTTTTTT. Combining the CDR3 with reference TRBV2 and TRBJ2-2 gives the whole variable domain EPEVTQTPSHQVTQMGQEVILRCVPISNHLYFYWYRQILGQKVEFLVSFYNNEISEKSEIFDDQFSVERPDGSNFTLKIRSTKLEDSAMYFCASSRQAGTGELFFGEGSRLTVL.

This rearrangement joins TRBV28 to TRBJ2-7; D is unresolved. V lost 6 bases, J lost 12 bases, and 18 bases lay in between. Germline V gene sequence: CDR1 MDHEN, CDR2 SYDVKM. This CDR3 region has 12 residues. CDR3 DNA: TGTGCCAGCAGCTCCGACACGGCAGGTCGGTACTTC. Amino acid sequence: CASSSDTAGRYF.

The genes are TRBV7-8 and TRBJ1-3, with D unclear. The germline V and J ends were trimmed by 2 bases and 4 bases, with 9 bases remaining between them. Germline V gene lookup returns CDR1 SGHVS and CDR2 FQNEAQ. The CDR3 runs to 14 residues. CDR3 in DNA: TGTGCCAGCAGCTTACGGGCAAACGGAAACACCATATATTTT. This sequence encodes CASSLRANGNTIYF. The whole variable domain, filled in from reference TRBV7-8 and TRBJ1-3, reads GAGVSQSPRYKVAKRGQDVALRCDPISGHVSLFWYQQALGQGPEFLTYFQNEAQLDKSGLPSDRFFAERPEGSVSTLKIQRTQQEDSAVYLCASSLRANGNTIYFGEGSWLTVV.

The CDR3 loop reads CASSGDGGDQPQHF. The CDR3, as DNA: TGTGCCAGCAGTGGAGACGGGGGGGATCAGCCCCAGCATTTT. V gene TRBV2 combines with J gene TRBJ1-5; a weak D match, TRBD1 (5 bases). Germline loops: CDR1 SNHLY, CDR2 FYNNEI. The CDR3 has 14 residues. Trimming removed 4 bases from V and 5 bases from J, with 12 bases in between.

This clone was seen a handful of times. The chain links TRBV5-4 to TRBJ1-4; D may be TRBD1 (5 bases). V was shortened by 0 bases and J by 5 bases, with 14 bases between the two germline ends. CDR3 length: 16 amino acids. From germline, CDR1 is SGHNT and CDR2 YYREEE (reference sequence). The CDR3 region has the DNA TGTGCCAGCAGCTTGGGGGGGTCAAATTCGAATGAAAAACTGTTTTTT. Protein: CASSLGGSNSNEKLFF.

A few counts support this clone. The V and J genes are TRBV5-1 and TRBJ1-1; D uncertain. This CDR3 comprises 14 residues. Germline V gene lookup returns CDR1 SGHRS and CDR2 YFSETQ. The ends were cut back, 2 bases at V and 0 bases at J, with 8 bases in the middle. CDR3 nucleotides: TGCGCCAGCAGCTTTCTGGGTTTGAACACTGAAGCTTTCTTT. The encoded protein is CASSFLGLNTEAFF.

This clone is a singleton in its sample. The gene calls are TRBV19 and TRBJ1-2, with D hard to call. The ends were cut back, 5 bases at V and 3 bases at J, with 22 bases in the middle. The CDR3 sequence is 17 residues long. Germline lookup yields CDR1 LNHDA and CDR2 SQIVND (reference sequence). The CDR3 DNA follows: TGTGCCAGTAGTTATCCCGGAGGACCCGTTGGTCACTATGGCTACACCTTC. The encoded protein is CASSYPGGPVGHYGYTF.

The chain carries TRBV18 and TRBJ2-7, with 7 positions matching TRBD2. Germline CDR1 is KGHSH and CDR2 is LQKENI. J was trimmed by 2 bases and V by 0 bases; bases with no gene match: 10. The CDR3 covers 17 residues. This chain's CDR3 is CASSPPGRVERAYEQYF. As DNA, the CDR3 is TGTGCCAGCTCACCACCGGGGAGGGTGGAGAGGGCCTACGAGCAGTACTTC. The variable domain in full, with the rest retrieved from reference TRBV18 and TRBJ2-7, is NAGVMQNPRHLVRRRGQEARLRCSPMKGHSHVYWYRQLPEEGLKFMVYLQKENIIDESGMPKERFSAEFPKEGPSILRIQQVVRGDSAAYFCASSPPGRVERAYEQYFGPGTRLTVT.

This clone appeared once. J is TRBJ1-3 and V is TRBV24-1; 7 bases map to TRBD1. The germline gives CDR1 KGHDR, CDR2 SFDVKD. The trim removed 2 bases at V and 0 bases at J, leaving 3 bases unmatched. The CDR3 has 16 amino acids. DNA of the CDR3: TGTGCCACCAGTGATTCCCGGGACAGCTCTGGAAACACCATATATTTT. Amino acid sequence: CATSDSRDSSGNTIYF.

CDR3 nucleotide sequence: TGTGCCAGCAAGCTAAGCGGGGCGACGCAAGAGACCCAGTACTTC. This codes for CASKLSGATQETQYF. The chain uses TRBV2 and TRBJ2-5, with 7 positions matching TRBD2. Germline V gene data show CDR1 as SNHLY and CDR2 as FYNNEI. This CDR3 comprises 15 residues. J gave up 2 bases and V 7 bases, and 10 bases lay outside the gene matches.

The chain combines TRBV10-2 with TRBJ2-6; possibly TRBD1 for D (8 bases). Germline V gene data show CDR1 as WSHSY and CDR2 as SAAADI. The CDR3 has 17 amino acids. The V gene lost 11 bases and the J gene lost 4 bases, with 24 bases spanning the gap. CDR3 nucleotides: TGCGCCCGCCTGGGGGGGCAGGGGGCCCCGGGGGCCAACGTCCTGACTTTC. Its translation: CARLGGQGAPGANVLTF.

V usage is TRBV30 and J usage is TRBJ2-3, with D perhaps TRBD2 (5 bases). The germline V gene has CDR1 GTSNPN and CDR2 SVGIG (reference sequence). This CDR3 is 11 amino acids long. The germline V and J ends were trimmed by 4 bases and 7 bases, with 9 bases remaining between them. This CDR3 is CAWTTGYTQYF. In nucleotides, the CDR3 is TGTGCCTGGACCACGGGGTATACGCAGTATTTT.

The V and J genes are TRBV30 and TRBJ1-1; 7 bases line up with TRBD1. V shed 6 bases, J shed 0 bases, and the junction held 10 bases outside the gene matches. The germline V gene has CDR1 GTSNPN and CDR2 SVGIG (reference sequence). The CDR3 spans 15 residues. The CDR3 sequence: CACPLVGTVNTEAFF. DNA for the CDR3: TGTGCCTGTCCTCTTGTAGGGACAGTGAACACTGAAGCTTTCTTT.

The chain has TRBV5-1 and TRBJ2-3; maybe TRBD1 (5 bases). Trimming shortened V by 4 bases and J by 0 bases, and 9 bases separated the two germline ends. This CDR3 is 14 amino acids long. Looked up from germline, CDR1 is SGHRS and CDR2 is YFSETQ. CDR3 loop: CASSLTVSTDTQYF. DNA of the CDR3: TGCGCCAGCAGCCTGACAGTTAGCACAGATACGCAGTATTTT.

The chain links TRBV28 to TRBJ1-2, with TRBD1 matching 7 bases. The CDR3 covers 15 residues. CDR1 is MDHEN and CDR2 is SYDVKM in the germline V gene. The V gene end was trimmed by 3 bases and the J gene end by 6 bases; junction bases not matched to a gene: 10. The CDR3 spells CASSFPQDRIDGYTF. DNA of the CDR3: TGTGCCAGCAGTTTCCCCCAGGACAGGATCGATGGCTACACCTTC.

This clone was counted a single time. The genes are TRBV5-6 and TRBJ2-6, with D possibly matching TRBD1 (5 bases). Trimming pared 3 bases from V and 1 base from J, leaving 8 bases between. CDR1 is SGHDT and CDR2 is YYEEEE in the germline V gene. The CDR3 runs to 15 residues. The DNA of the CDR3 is TGTGCCAGCAGCTCTCAGGGTTCTGGGGCCAACGTCCTGACTTTC. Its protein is CASSSQGSGANVLTF.

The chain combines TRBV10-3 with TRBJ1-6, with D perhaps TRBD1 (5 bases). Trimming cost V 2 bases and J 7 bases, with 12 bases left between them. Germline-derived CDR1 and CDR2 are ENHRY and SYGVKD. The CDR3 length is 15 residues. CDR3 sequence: CAISERAEGNSPLHF. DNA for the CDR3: TGTGCCATCAGTGAGCGGGCCGAGGGGAATTCACCCCTCCACTTT.

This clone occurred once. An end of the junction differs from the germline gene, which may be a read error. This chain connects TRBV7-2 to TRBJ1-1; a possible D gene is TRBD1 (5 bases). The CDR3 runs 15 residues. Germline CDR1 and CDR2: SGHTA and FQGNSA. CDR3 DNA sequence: TGTGCCAGCAGCTTATGGGGATCTGGAGGGACTGAAGGTTTCTTT. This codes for CASSLWGSGGTEGFF.